Sequencing of this T cell receptor (beta chain) was carried out in a study of long-term antiretroviral therapy in people with HIV. Study-wide background: In the earliest collections, sampling predates the 2015 immediate-ART recommendation by about a decade. General study results and limits: Patients on ART gained diversity, which nonetheless stayed below transplant donor controls.

Survey level was the resolution at which the v3.0 immunoSEQ assay ran. Assay: immunoSEQ multiplex PCR; the TCRdb copy retains only in-frame clones and omits some. The repertoire includes around 32,000 clones, 97% of them detected once, and about 1.9% sits in the top ten. Notes on this clone: The antigen remains undetermined.

The CDR3 has 12 residues. Trimming cost V 1 base and J 5 bases, with 6 bases left between them. Per the germline V gene, CDR1 is SGHAT and CDR2 is FQNNGV. The chain employs TRBV11-2 and TRBJ2-7, with D unresolved. The TCR sequence derives from a man aged 25-45 years with HIV. This specimen consisted of unsorted PBMCs, obtained 7.6 years after starting antiretroviral therapy. In DNA, the CDR3 is TGTGCCAGCAGCTTAGGAGTCCACGAGCAGTACTTC. Translated: CASSLGVHEQYF.